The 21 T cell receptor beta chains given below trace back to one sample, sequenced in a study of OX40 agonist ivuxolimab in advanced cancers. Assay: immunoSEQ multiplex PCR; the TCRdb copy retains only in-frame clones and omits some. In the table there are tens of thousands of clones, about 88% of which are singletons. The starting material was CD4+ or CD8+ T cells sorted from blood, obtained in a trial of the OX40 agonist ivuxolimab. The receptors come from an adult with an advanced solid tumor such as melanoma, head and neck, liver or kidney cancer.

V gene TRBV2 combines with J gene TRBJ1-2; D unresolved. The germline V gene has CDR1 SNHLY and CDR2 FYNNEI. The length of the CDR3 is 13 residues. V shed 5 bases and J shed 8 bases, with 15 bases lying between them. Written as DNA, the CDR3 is TGTGCCAGCAGTTTGATCCCAGGTCCGGGCTACACCTTC. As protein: CASSLIPGPGYTF.

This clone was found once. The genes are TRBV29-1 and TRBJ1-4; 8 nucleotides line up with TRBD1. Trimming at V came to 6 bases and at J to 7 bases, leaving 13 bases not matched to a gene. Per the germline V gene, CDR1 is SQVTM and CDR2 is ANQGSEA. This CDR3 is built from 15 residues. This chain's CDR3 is CSVEDRGRGPEKLFF. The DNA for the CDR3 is TGCAGCGTGGAGGATCGGGGCAGGGGGCCTGAAAAACTGTTTTTT.

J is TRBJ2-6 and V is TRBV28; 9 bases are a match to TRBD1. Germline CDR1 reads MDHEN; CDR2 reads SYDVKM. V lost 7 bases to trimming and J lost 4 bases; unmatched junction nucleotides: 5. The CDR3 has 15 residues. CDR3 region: CASTTGGAGANVLTF. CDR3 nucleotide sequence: TGTGCCAGCACTACAGGGGGCGCCGGGGCCAACGTCCTGACTTTC.

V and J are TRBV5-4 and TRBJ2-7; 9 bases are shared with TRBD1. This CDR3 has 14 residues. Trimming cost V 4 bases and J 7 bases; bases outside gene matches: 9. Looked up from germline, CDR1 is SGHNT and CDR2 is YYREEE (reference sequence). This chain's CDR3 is CASSPGQGLGEQYF. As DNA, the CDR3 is TGTGCCAGCAGCCCGGGACAGGGCCTAGGGGAGCAGTACTTC.

This CDR3 reads CASSLAPTGGGTDTQYF. In DNA form, the CDR3 reads TGCGCCAGCAGCTTGGCCCCCACAGGGGGAGGCACAGATACGCAGTATTTT. The V and J genes are TRBV5-1 and TRBJ2-3; 8 bases line up with TRBD1. V was clipped by 0 bases and J by 1 base; unmatched bases: 7. Germline CDR1 and CDR2: SGHRS and YFSETQ. The CDR3 runs to 17 residues. Full variable domain (remainder filled in from reference TRBV5-1 and TRBJ2-3): KAGVTQTPRYLIKTRGQQVTLSCSPISGHRSVSWYQQTPGQGLQFLFEYFSETQRNKGNFPGRFSGRQFSNSRSEMNVSTLELGDSALYLCASSLAPTGGGTDTQYFGPGTRLTVL.

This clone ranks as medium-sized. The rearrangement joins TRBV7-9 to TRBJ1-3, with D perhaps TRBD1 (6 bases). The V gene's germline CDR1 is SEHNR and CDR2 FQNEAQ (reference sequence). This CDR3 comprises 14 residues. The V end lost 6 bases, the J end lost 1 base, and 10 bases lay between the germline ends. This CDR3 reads CASSPTGSGNTIYF. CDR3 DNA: TGTGCCAGCAGTCCAACAGGGTCTGGAAACACCATATATTTT.

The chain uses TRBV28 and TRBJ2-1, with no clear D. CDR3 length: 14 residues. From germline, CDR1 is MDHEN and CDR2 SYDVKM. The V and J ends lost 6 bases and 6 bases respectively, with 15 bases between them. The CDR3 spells CASRPVRLGNEQFF. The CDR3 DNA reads TGTGCCAGCAGGCCGGTACGACTCGGCAATGAGCAGTTCTTC. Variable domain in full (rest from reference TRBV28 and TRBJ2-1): DVKVTQSSRYLVKRTGEKVFLECVQDMDHENMFWYRQDPGLGLRLIYFSYDVKMKEKGDIPEGYSVSREKKERFSLILESASTNQTSMYLCASRPVRLGNEQFFGPGTRLTVL.

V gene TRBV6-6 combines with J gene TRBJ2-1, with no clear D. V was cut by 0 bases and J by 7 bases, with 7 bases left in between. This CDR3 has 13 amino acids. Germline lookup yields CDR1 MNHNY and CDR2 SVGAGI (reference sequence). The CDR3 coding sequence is TGTGCCAGCAGTTACTCGAGGTCGAATGAGCAGTTCTTC. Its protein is CASSYSRSNEQFF.

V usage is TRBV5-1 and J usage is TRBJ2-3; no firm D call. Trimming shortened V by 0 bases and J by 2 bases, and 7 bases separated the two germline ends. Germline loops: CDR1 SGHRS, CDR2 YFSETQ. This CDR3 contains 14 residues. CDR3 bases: TGCGCCAGCAGCTTGGACGGAGTCACAGATACGCAGTATTTT. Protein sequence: CASSLDGVTDTQYF.

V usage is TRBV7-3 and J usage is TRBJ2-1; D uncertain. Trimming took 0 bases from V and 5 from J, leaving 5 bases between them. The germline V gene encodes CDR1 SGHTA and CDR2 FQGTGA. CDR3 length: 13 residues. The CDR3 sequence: CASSLTVDNEQFF. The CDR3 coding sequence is TGTGCCAGCAGCTTAACGGTGGACAATGAGCAGTTCTTC.

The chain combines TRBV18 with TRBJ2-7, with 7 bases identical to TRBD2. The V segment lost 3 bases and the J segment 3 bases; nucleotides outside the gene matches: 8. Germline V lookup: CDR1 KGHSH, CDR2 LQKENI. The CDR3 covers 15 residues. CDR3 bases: TGTGCCAGCTCACCGGCGGGGGTTGGGTACTACGAGCAGTACTTC. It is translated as CASSPAGVGYYEQYF.

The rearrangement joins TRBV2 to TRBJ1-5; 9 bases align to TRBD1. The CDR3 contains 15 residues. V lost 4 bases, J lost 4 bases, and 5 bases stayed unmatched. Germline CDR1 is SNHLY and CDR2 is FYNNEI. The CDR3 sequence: CASSGDRAGNQPQHF. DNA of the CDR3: TGTGCCAGCAGTGGGGACAGGGCCGGTAATCAGCCCCAGCATTTT.

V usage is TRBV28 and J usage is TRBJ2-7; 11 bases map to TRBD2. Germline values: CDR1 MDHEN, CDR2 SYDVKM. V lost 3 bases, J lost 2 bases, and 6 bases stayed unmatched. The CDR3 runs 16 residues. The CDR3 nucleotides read TGTGCCAGCAGTTTCCCCGGGACTAGCGGAACCTACGAGCAGTACTTC. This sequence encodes CASSFPGTSGTYEQYF.

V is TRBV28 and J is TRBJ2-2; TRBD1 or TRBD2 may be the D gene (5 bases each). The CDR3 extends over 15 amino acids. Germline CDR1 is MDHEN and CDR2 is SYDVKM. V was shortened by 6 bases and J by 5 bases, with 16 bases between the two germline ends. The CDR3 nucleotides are TGTGCCAGCAGACCTCTTTCGGGGCCAACCGGGGAGCTGTTTTTT. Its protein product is CASRPLSGPTGELFF.

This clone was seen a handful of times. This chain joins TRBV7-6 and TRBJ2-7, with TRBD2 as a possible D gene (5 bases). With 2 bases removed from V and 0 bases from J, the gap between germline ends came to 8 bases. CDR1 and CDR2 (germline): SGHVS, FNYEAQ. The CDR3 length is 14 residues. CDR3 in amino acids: CASSLSGNSYEQYF. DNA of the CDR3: TGTGCCAGCAGCTTAAGCGGAAACTCCTACGAGCAGTACTTC. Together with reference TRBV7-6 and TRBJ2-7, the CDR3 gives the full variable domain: GAGVSQSPRYKVTKRGQDVALRCDPISGHVSLYWYRQALGQGPEFLTYFNYEAQQDKSGLPNDRFSAERPEGSISTLTIQRTEQRDSAMYRCASSLSGNSYEQYFGPGTRLTVT.

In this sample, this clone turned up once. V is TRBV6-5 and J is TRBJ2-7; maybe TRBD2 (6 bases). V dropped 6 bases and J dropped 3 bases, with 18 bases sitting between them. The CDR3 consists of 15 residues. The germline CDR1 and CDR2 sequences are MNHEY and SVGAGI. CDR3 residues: CASSPRTGRIYEQYF. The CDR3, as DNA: TGTGCCAGCAGCCCCCGGACGGGGAGGATCTACGAGCAGTACTTC.

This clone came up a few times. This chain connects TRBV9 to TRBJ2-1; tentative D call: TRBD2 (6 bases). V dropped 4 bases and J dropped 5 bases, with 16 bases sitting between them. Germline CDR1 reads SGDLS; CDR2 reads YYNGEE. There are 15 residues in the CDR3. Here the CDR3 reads CASSPRDSGDNEQFF. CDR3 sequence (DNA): TGTGCCAGCAGCCCCCGGGATAGCGGCGACAATGAGCAGTTCTTC.

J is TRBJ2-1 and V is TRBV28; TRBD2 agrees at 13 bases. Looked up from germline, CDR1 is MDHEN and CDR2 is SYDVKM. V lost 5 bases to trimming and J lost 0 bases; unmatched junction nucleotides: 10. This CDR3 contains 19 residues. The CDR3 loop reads CASSALGLAGASSYNEQFF. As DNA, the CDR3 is TGTGCCAGCAGTGCTTTAGGACTAGCGGGAGCCAGCTCCTACAATGAGCAGTTCTTC.

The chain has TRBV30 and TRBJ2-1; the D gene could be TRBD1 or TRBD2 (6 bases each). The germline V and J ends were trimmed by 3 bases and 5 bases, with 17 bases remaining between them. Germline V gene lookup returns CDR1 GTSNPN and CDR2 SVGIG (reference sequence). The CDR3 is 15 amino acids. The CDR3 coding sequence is TGTGCCTGGAGGGGGGGCCTCCTTGGTAACAATGAGCAGTTCTTC. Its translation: CAWRGGLLGNNEQFF.

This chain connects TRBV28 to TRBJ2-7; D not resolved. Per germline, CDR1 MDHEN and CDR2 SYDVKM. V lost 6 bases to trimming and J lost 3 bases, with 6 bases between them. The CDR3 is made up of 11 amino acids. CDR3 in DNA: TGTGCCAGCAGGCAAGACTACGAGCAGTACTTC. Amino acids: CASRQDYEQYF.

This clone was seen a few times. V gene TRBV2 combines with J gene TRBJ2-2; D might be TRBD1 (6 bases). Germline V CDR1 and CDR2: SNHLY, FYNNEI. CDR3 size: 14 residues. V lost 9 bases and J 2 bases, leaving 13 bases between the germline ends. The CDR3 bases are TGTGCCAGTCGTACAGGGTTCAACACCGGGGAGCTGTTTTTT. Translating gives CASRTGFNTGELFF. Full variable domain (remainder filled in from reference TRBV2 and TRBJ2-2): EPEVTQTPSHQVTQMGQEVILRCVPISNHLYFYWYRQILGQKVEFLVSFYNNEISEKSEIFDDQFSVERPDGSNFTLKIRSTKLEDSAMYFCASRTGFNTGELFFGEGSRLTVL.